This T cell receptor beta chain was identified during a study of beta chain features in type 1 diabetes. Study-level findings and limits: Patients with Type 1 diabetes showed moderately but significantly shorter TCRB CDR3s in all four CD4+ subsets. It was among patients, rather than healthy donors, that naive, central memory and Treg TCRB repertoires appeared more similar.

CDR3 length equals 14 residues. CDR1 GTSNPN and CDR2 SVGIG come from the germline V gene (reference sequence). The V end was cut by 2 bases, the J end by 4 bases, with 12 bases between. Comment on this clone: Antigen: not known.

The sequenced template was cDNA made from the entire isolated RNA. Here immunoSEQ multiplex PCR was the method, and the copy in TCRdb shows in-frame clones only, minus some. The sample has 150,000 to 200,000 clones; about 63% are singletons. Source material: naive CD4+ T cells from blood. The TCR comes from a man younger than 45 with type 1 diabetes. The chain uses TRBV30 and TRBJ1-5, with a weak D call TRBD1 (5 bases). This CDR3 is CAWSSRDGNQPQHF. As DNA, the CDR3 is TGTGCCTGGAGTAGCCGGGACGGTAATCAGCCCCAGCATTTT.